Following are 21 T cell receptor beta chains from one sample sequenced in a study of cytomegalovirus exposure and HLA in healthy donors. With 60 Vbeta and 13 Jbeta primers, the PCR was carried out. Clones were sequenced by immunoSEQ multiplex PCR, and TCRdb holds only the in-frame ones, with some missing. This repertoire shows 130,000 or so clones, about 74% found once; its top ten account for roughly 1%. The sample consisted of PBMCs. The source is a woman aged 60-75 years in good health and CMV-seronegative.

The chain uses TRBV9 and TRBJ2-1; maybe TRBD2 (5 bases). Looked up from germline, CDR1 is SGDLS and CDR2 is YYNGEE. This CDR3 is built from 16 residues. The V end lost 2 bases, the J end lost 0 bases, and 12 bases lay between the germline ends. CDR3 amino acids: CASSVGRSSSYNEQFF. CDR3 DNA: TGTGCCAGCAGCGTTGGGAGATCCAGCTCCTACAATGAGCAGTTCTTC.

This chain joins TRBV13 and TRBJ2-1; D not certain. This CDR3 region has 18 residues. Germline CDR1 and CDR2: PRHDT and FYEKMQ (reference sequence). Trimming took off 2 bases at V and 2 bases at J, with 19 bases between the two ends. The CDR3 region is CASSLKYLPRSTYNEQFF. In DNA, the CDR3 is TGTGCCAGCAGCTTAAAATACTTGCCCCGGAGCACCTACAATGAGCAGTTCTTC.

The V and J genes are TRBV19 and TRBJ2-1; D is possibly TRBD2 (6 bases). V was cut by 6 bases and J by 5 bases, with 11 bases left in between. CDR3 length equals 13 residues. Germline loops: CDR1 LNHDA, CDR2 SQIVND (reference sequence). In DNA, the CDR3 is TGTGCCAGTAGGAGGCTAGCGAACAATGAGCAGTTCTTC. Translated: CASRRLANNEQFF.

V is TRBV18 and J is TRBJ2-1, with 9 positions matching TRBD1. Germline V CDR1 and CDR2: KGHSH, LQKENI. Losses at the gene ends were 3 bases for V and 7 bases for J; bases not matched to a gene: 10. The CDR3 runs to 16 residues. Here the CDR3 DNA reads TGTGCCAGCTCACCCCAAAACAGGGGGCGGCGAAATGAGCAGTTCTTC. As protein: CASSPQNRGRRNEQFF.

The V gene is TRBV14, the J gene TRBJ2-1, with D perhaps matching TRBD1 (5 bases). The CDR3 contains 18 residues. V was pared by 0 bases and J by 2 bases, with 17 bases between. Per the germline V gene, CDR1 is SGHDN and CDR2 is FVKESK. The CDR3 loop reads CASSQDSFHTGAYNEQFF. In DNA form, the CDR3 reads TGTGCCAGCAGCCAAGATTCTTTTCACACAGGAGCCTACAATGAGCAGTTCTTC. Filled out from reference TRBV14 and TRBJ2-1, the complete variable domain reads EAGVTQFPSHSVIEKGQTVTLRCDPISGHDNLYWYRRVMGKEIKFLLHFVKESKQDESGMPNNRFLAERTGGTYSTLKVQPAELEDSGVYFCASSQDSFHTGAYNEQFFGPGTRLTVL.

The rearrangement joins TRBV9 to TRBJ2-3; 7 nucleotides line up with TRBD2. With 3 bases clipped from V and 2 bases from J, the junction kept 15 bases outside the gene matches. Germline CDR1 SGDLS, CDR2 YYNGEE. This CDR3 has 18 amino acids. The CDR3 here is CASSAGTSSGRPTDTQYF. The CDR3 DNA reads TGTGCCAGCAGCGCCGGGACCTCTAGCGGACGACCCACAGATACGCAGTATTTT.

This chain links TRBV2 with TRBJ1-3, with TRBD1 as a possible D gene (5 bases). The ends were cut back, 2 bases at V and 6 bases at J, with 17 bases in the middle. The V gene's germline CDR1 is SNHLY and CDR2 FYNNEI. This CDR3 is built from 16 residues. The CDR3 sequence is CASSESAWTSENTIYF. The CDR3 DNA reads TGTGCCAGCAGTGAAAGTGCGTGGACATCGGAAAACACCATATATTTT.

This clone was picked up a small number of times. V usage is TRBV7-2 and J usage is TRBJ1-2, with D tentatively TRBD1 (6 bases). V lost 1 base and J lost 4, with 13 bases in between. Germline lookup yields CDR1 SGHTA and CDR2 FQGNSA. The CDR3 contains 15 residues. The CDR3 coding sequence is TGTGCCAGCAGCTTAGAGGAGGGGGGGGGCTATGGCTACACCTTC. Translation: CASSLEEGGGYGYTF.

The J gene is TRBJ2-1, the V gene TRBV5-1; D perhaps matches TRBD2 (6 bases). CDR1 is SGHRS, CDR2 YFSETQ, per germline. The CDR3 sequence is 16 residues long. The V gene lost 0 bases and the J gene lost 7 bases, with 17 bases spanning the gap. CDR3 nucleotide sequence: TGCGCCAGCAGCTTGGAGGCGGGGATAGGGGTAAATGAGCAGTTCTTC. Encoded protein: CASSLEAGIGVNEQFF.

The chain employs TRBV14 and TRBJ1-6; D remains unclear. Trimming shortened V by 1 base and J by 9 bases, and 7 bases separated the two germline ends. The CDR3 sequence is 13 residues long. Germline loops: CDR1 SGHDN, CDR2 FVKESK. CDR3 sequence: CASSQVLSSPLHF. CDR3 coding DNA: TGTGCCAGCAGCCAAGTGTTGAGTTCACCCCTCCACTTT.

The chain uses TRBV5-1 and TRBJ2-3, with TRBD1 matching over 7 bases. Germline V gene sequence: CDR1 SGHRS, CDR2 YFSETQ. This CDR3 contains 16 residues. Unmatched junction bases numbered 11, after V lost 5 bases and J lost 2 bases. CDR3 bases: TGCGCCAGCAGTTATACTCCCCAGGGGGTCACAGATACGCAGTATTTT. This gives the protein CASSYTPQGVTDTQYF.

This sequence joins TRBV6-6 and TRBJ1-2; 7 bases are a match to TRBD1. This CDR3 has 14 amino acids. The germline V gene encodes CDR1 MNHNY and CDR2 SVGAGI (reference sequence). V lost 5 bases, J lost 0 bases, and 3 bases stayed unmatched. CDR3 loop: CASSNRGPNYGYTF. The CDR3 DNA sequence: TGTGCCAGCAGTAACAGGGGCCCTAACTATGGCTACACCTTC.

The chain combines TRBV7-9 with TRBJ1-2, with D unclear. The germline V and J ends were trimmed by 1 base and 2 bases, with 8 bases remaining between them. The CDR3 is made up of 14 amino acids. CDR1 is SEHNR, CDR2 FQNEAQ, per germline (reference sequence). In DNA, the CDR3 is TGTGCCAGCAGCTTAGGCGGCAGCAACTATGGCTACACCTTC. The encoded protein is CASSLGGSNYGYTF. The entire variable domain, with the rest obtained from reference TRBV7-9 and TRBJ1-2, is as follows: DTGVSQNPRHKITKRGQNVTFRCDPISEHNRLYWYRQTLGQGPEFLTYFQNEAQLEKSRLLSDRFSAERPKGSFSTLEIQRTEQGDSAMYLCASSLGGSNYGYTFGSGTRLTVV.

CDR3 DNA sequence: TGTGCCAGCAACGCGGAGACAGGGATTAGCAATCAGCCCCAGCATTTT. This codes for CASNAETGISNQPQHF. The chain has TRBV2 and TRBJ1-5; 7 bases agree with TRBD1. The CDR3 consists of 16 residues. Germline V gene data show CDR1 as SNHLY and CDR2 as FYNNEI. V gave up 7 bases and J gave up 0 bases; unmatched junction bases: 9.

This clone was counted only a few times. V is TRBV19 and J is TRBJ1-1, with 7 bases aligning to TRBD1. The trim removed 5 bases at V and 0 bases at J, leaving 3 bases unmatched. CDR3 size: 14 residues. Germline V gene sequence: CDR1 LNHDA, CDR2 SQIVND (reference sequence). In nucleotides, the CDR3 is TGTGCCAGTAGTTTCGGACAGGTGAACACTGAAGCTTTCTTT. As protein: CASSFGQVNTEAFF.

The chain's CDR3 is CASSIPGLYNEQFF. The DNA of the CDR3 is TGTGCCAGCAGCATACCGGGACTGTACAATGAGCAGTTCTTC. The J gene is TRBJ2-1, the V gene TRBV7-6, with D possibly TRBD2 on 6 matching bases. The V gene lost 5 bases and the J gene lost 4 bases, with 12 bases spanning the gap. The germline CDR1 and CDR2 sequences are SGHVS and FNYEAQ. The CDR3 has 14 residues.

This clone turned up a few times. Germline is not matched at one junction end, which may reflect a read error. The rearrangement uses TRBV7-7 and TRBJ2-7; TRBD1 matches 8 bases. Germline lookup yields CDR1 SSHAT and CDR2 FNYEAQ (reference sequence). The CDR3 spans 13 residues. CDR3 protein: CASSQTGAVEQYF. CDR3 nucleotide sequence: TGTGCTAGCAGCCAGACAGGGGCGGTCGAGCAGTACTTC.

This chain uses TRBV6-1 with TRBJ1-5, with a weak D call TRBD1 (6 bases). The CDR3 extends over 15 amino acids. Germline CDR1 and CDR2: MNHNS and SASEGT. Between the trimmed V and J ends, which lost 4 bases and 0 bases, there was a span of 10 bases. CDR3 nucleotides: TGTGCCAGCAGTGGAGGGACAAATAGCAATCAGCCCCAGCATTTT. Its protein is CASSGGTNSNQPQHF.

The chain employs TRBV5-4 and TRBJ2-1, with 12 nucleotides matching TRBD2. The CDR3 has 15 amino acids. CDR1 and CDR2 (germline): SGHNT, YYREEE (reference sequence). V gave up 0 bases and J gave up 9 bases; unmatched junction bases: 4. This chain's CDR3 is CASSLASGRAIEQFF. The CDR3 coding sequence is TGTGCCAGCAGCTTGGCTAGCGGGAGGGCCATTGAGCAGTTCTTC.

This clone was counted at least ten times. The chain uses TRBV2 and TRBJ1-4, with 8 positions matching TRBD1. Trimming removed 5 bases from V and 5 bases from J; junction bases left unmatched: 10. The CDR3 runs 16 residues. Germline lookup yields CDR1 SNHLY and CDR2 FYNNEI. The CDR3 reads CASSPFLDRVNEKLFF. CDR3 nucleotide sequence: TGTGCCAGCAGTCCTTTTCTGGACAGGGTGAATGAAAAACTGTTTTTT.

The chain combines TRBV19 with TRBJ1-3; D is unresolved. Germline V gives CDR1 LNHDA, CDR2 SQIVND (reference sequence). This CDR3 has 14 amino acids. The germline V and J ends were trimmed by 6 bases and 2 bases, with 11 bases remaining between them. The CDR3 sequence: CASRDGGTGNTIYF. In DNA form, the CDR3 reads TGTGCCAGTAGGGACGGAGGTACTGGAAACACCATATATTTT.